One sample yielded the 23 T cell receptor beta chains listed below, sequenced in a study of OX40 agonist ivuxolimab in advanced cancers. Clones were read by immunoSEQ multiplex PCR, and TCRdb kept only the in-frame ones, dropping some. The sample consists of about 120,000 clones, 85% to 90% of them appearing once. Here the sequenced sample was CD4+ or CD8+ T cells sorted from blood, taken in a trial of the OX40 agonist ivuxolimab. These receptors originate from an adult with an advanced solid tumor such as melanoma, head and neck, liver or kidney cancer.

The chain uses TRBV15 and TRBJ2-7; D is ambiguous. V was clipped by 0 bases and J by 3 bases, with 12 bases between them. This CDR3 has 15 amino acids. The germline gives CDR1 LNHNV, CDR2 YYDKDF (reference sequence). This CDR3 is CATSRDNPTRYEQYF. CDR3 in DNA: TGTGCCACCAGCAGAGATAACCCAACCCGCTACGAGCAGTACTTC.

V usage is TRBV4-1 and J usage is TRBJ1-2; no firm D call. V lost 0 bases, J lost 7 bases, and 6 bases lay in between. This CDR3 spans 12 amino acids. Germline CDR1 MGHRA, CDR2 YSYEKL. CDR3 bases: TGCGCCAGCAGCCAAGATTGGGGTGGCTACACCTTC. It yields the protein CASSQDWGGYTF.

This chain links TRBV29-1 with TRBJ1-1; D might be TRBD1 (6 bases). The germline V and J ends were trimmed by 5 bases and 4 bases, with 20 bases remaining between them. Germline V gene sequence: CDR1 SQVTM, CDR2 ANQGSEA. This CDR3 spans 15 amino acids. CDR3 nucleotide sequence: TGCAGCGTTCGAGGACCGACAGGTCGGGGCACTGAAGCTTTCTTT. Protein product: CSVRGPTGRGTEAFF. Full variable domain (outside the CDR3, taken from reference TRBV29-1 and TRBJ1-1): SAVISQKPSRDICQRGTSLTIQCQVDSQVTMMFWYRQQPGQSLTLIATANQGSEATYESGFVIDKFPISRPNLTFSTLTVSNMSPEDSSIYLCSVRGPTGRGTEAFFGQGTRLTVV.

The V call is TRBV6-5, the J call TRBJ1-4; D gene uncertain. V was pared by 6 bases and J by 0 bases, with 11 bases between. There are 15 residues in the CDR3. Looked up from germline, CDR1 is MNHEY and CDR2 is SVGAGI. The CDR3 loop reads CASRKGSATNEKLFF. The CDR3 DNA is TGTGCCAGCAGAAAAGGCAGTGCAACTAATGAAAAACTGTTTTTT.

The chain combines TRBV19 with TRBJ2-7; no definite D call. This CDR3 has 11 residues. The germline CDR1 and CDR2 sequences are LNHDA and SQIVND (reference sequence). V dropped 5 bases and J dropped 5 bases, with 7 bases sitting between them. CDR3 region: CASSDRDEQYF. The CDR3 DNA reads as TGTGCCAGTAGTGACCGTGACGAGCAGTACTTC.

The rearrangement joins TRBV28 to TRBJ1-2, with 7 bases aligning to TRBD1. Germline V gene lookup returns CDR1 MDHEN and CDR2 SYDVKM. V lost 7 bases to trimming and J lost 8 bases; unmatched junction nucleotides: 19. The CDR3 runs 16 residues. The CDR3 DNA reads as TGTGCCAGCAACAAGCCACCGGGACAGATCTCTCGAGGCTACACCTTC. Protein sequence: CASNKPPGQISRGYTF.

The V gene is TRBV7-3, the J gene TRBJ1-1; TRBD1 agrees at 7 bases. Germline-derived CDR1 and CDR2 are SGHTA and FQGTGA. The V gene end was trimmed by 5 bases and the J gene end by 6 bases; junction bases not matched to a gene: 12. The CDR3 spans 15 residues. CDR3 region: CASSQTGTSPAEAFF. The CDR3 nucleotides are TGTGCCAGCAGCCAGACAGGGACTAGTCCGGCTGAAGCTTTCTTT.

The V and J genes are TRBV6-5 and TRBJ1-5; D unresolved. Trimming left V 6 bases short and J 6 bases short, with 9 bases between. Germline-derived CDR1 and CDR2 are MNHEY and SVGAGI. The CDR3 has 12 residues. CDR3: CASSARGQPQHF. CDR3 nucleotide sequence: TGTGCCAGCAGCGCCCGAGGTCAGCCCCAGCATTTT.

The chain joins TRBV19 to TRBJ1-2; the D is unclear. Trimming pared 2 bases from V and 8 bases from J, leaving 12 bases between. The CDR3 length is 13 residues. The V gene's germline CDR1 is LNHDA and CDR2 SQIVND (reference sequence). CDR3 residues: CASSIKFFVGYTF. Written as DNA, the CDR3 is TGTGCCAGTAGTATAAAGTTTTTCGTAGGCTACACCTTC.

This clone was observed once. J is TRBJ1-3 and V is TRBV10-1; D not resolved. The CDR3 runs 14 residues. Germline values: CDR1 WNHNN, CDR2 SYGVQD (reference sequence). V lost 0 bases to trimming and J lost 7 bases, with 10 bases between them. CDR3: CASSESLNGNTIYF. Written as DNA, the CDR3 is TGCGCCAGCAGTGAGTCCCTGAACGGGAACACCATATATTTT.

This rearrangement joins TRBV5-4 to TRBJ1-2, with 7 bases lining up with TRBD1. The CDR3 sequence is 15 residues long. CDR1 and CDR2 (germline): SGHNT, YYREEE (reference sequence). Trimming took 10 bases from V and 5 from J; bases not matched to a gene: 17. CDR3 DNA sequence: TGTGCCTCCGCTTCCCGACAGGGCGGGATATATGGCTACACCTTC. This gives the protein CASASRQGGIYGYTF.

The genes are TRBV6-1 and TRBJ1-2; D may be TRBD1 (6 bases). Germline values: CDR1 MNHNS, CDR2 SASEGT. V was shortened by 3 bases and J by 8 bases, with 16 bases between the two germline ends. There are 14 residues in the CDR3. CDR3 region: CASSDGMGARGYTF. The DNA of the CDR3 is TGTGCCAGCAGTGATGGTATGGGGGCGAGAGGCTACACCTTC.

This clone is a singleton in its sample. V is TRBV7-9 and J is TRBJ2-2; unclear D gene. Trimming left V 5 bases short and J 1 base short, with 14 bases between. The CDR3 totals 16 residues. In germline, CDR1 is SEHNR, CDR2 FQNEAQ (reference sequence). CDR3 DNA sequence: TGTGCCAGCAGCCCGCGGTTGAGCCAGAACACCGGGGAGCTGTTTTTT. Translating it yields CASSPRLSQNTGELFF.

This clone was counted once. This rearrangement joins TRBV29-1 to TRBJ2-3; 11 bases are shared with TRBD2. The J segment lost 7 bases and the V segment lost 6 bases, leaving 9 bases of the junction unmatched. Germline CDR1 is SQVTM and CDR2 is ANQGSEA. The CDR3 contains 14 residues. The CDR3 loop reads CSVPGLAVFNTQYF. CDR3 DNA: TGCAGCGTCCCGGGACTAGCGGTTTTTAATACGCAGTATTTT.

About this clone itself: Other DNA sequences in this sample translate to the same CDR3. The chain joins TRBV30 to TRBJ1-1; D may be TRBD1 (5 bases). CDR1 and CDR2 (germline): GTSNPN, SVGIG (reference sequence). The V gene lost 0 bases and the J gene lost 1 base, with 6 bases spanning the gap. The CDR3 has 13 residues. CDR3 sequence: CAWSVQENTEAFF. The DNA of the CDR3 is TGTGCCTGGAGTGTACAGGAGAACACTGAAGCTTTCTTT. Combining the CDR3 with reference TRBV30 and TRBJ1-1 gives the whole variable domain SQTIHQWPATLVQPVGSPLSLECTVEGTSNPNLYWYRQAAGRGLQLLFYSVGIGQISSEVPQNLSASRPQDRQFILSSKKLLLSDSGFYLCAWSVQENTEAFFGQGTRLTVV.

There are a few counts of this clone. V and J are TRBV7-9 and TRBJ1-1; no firm D call. Trimming took 7 bases from V and 4 from J, leaving 10 bases between them. The CDR3 has 12 residues. The germline V gene encodes CDR1 SEHNR and CDR2 FQNEAQ (reference sequence). CDR3 DNA sequence: TGTGCCAGCACTTTGGCAGCCACTGAAGCTTTCTTT. Protein: CASTLAATEAFF.

The chain couples TRBV11-2 to TRBJ1-2; no clear D gene. This CDR3 has 12 amino acids. Germline values: CDR1 SGHAT, CDR2 FQNNGV. Trimming pared 5 bases from V and 7 bases from J, leaving 11 bases between. This chain's CDR3 is CASSAWTGGYTF. CDR3 nucleotide sequence: TGTGCCAGCAGCGCCTGGACCGGTGGCTACACCTTC.

The chain couples TRBV5-8 to TRBJ1-1; weak D call: TRBD1 (6 bases). CDR1 and CDR2 from the germline V gene are SGHTS and YDEGEE. Trimming shortened V by 6 bases and J by 4 bases, and 10 bases separated the two germline ends. This CDR3 is 12 amino acids long. The CDR3 here is CASNQGSTEAFF. DNA for the CDR3: TGTGCCAGCAACCAGGGGAGCACTGAAGCTTTCTTT. Based on the CDR3 plus reference TRBV5-8 and TRBJ1-1, the full variable domain is EAGVTQSPTHLIKTRGQQATLRCSPISGHTSVYWYQQALGLGLQFLLWYDEGEERNRGNFPPRFSGRQFPNYSSELNVNALELEDSALYLCASNQGSTEAFFGQGTRLTVV.

V usage is TRBV29-1 and J usage is TRBJ2-2; tentatively, D is TRBD1 (6 bases). The CDR3 consists of 15 residues. V lost 6 bases and J 4 bases, leaving 18 bases between the germline ends. Germline lookup yields CDR1 SQVTM and CDR2 ANQGSEA. CDR3 sequence reads: CSVLGARTRTGELFF. The DNA of the CDR3 is TGCAGCGTCCTGGGGGCCCGGACACGCACCGGGGAGCTGTTTTTT.

The rearrangement uses TRBV28 and TRBJ1-5, with D tentatively TRBD1 (5 bases). V was shortened by 7 bases and J by 5 bases, with 12 bases between the two germline ends. The CDR3 is made up of 13 amino acids. CDR1 and CDR2 (germline): MDHEN, SYDVKM. In DNA, the CDR3 is TGTGCCAGCACCTCGGGGCCCCATCAGCCCCAGCATTTT. The encoded protein is CASTSGPHQPQHF.

V gene TRBV19 combines with J gene TRBJ2-7, with D uncertain. The CDR3 loop spans 12 amino acids. Trimming removed 6 bases from V and 2 bases from J, with 8 bases in between. Per germline, CDR1 LNHDA and CDR2 SQIVND (reference sequence). The CDR3 DNA follows: TGTGCCAGTAGCTCGAAAACCTACGAGCAGTACTTC. It is translated as CASSSKTYEQYF.

V and J are TRBV5-4 and TRBJ2-3; possibly TRBD2 for D (6 bases). Trimming removed 5 bases at V and 0 bases at J, with 13 bases between. The CDR3 runs 15 residues. Germline CDR1 reads SGHNT; CDR2 reads YYREEE (reference sequence). The CDR3 DNA sequence: TGTGCCAGCAGTCTTGGAGGGGCTAGCACAGATACGCAGTATTTT. Residues: CASSLGGASTDTQYF.

CDR3 in DNA: TGTGCCAGTACAACTAGCGGAACAGATACGCAGTATTTT. Translating it yields CASTTSGTDTQYF. The V gene is TRBV19, the J gene TRBJ2-3; TRBD2 matches at 8 bases. The germline CDR1 and CDR2 sequences are LNHDA and SQIVND (reference sequence). The ends lost 7 bases at V and 3 bases at J; junction bases unmatched: 3. This CDR3 comprises 13 residues.